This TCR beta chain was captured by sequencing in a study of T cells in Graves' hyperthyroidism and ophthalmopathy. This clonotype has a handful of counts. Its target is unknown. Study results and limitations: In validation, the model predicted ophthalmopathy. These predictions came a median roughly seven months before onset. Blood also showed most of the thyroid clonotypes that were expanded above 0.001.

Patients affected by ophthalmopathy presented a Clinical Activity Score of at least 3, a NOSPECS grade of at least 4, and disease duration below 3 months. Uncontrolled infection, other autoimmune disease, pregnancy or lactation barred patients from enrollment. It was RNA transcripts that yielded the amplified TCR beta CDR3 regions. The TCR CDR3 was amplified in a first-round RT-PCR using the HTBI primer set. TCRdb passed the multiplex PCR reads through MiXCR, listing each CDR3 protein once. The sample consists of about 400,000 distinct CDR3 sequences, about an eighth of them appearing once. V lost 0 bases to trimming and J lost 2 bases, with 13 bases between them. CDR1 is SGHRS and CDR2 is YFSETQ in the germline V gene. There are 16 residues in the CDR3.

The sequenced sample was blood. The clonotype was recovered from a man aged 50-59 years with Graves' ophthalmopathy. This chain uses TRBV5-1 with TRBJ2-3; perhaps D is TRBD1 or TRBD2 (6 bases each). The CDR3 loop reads CASSLDGGLYTDTQYF. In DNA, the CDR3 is TGCGCCAGCAGCTTGGACGGGGGCCTATACACAGATACGCAGTATTTT.